The 12 T cell receptor beta chains listed next were all sequenced from one sample in a study of cytomegalovirus exposure and HLA in healthy donors. Method: immunoSEQ multiplex PCR; TCRdb's copy keeps in-frame clones and lacks some. This table has about 56,000 clones, approximately 92% appearing once. The sequenced material came from PBMCs. The source of these receptors is a young man in good health and CMV-seronegative.

This clone was recorded once. This chain joins TRBV2 and TRBJ1-2; the match to TRBD1 covers 8 bases. The CDR3 loop spans 16 amino acids. V was clipped by 10 bases and J by 8 bases; unmatched bases: 21. Germline V gene sequence: CDR1 SNHLY, CDR2 FYNNEI. The DNA for the CDR3 is TGTGCCACCAACAGGGGAATAGGACAGGGCAGAGGGGGCTACACCTTC. Protein: CATNRGIGQGRGGYTF.

V usage is TRBV13 and J usage is TRBJ2-7; tentative D call: TRBD1 (5 bases). Trimming cost V 6 bases and J 1 base, with 10 bases left between them. The CDR3 runs 13 residues. Germline-derived CDR1 and CDR2 are PRHDT and FYEKMQ (reference sequence). The CDR3 nucleotides read TGTGCCAGCAGGTCGCAGGGATCCTACGAGCAGTACTTC. This codes for CASRSQGSYEQYF.

A single count supports this clone. The V and J genes are TRBV5-1 and TRBJ2-1; possibly TRBD2 for D (6 bases). This CDR3 has 15 residues. V was cut by 0 bases and J by 5 bases, with 12 bases left in between. From germline, CDR1 is SGHRS and CDR2 YFSETQ. The CDR3 sequence is CASSLGFGLNNEQFF. DNA of the CDR3: TGCGCCAGCAGCTTGGGTTTCGGACTAAACAATGAGCAGTTCTTC.

V and J are TRBV27 and TRBJ2-1; TRBD2 matches 7 bases. The CDR3 has 14 residues. V shed 7 bases, J shed 0 bases, and the junction held 3 bases outside the gene matches. CDR1 MNHEY and CDR2 SMNVEV come from the germline V gene (reference sequence). Written as DNA, the CDR3 is TGTGCCAGCAAGCGGGAAAGCTCCTACAATGAGCAGTTCTTC. Translating it yields CASKRESSYNEQFF.

The V call is TRBV9, the J call TRBJ1-1; D is ambiguous. The germline V gene encodes CDR1 SGDLS and CDR2 YYNGEE. The CDR3 is 14 amino acids. The ends were cut back, 0 bases at V and 5 bases at J, with 11 bases in the middle. For the CDR3, the DNA is TGTGCCAGCAGCGTAGGAGCAGCGGAGACTGAAGCTTTCTTT. Translating it yields CASSVGAAETEAFF.

V gene TRBV25-1 combines with J gene TRBJ2-1; D call uncertain. The CDR3 is 14 residues long. V shed 7 bases and J shed 1 base, with 11 bases lying between them. Germline V CDR1 and CDR2: MGHDK, SYGVNS. CDR3 amino acids: CASTDTRSYNEQFF. The CDR3 coding sequence is TGTGCCAGCACCGACACTCGATCCTACAATGAGCAGTTCTTC.

The chain links TRBV11-3 to TRBJ2-1; D is unresolved. This CDR3 has 13 residues. Germline CDR1 is SGHNT and CDR2 is YENEEA. Trimming cost V 5 bases and J 5 bases, with 10 bases left between them. The CDR3 DNA reads TGTGCCAGCAGCAGAAAACCTAACAATGAGCAGTTCTTC. Its translation: CASSRKPNNEQFF.

This chain uses TRBV10-3 with TRBJ1-4; no reliable D call. The germline gives CDR1 ENHRY, CDR2 SYGVKD. This CDR3 has 15 residues. V was shortened by 2 bases and J by 8 bases, with 15 bases between the two germline ends. The CDR3 DNA is TGTGCCATCAGTGAGGATATCGGGGTAAACGAAAAACTGTTTTTT. Translated, it gives CAISEDIGVNEKLFF.

Written as DNA, the CDR3 is TGTGCCAGCAGTAGGGACAGCCGCTCTGGAAACACCATATATTTT. It is translated as CASSRDSRSGNTIYF. The chain employs TRBV5-6 and TRBJ1-3; 7 nucleotides match TRBD1. CDR3 length equals 15 residues. V lost 5 bases to trimming and J lost 0 bases; unmatched junction nucleotides: 5. Germline V CDR1 and CDR2: SGHDT, YYEEEE.

This clone came up once. V gene TRBV18 combines with J gene TRBJ2-3; D ambiguous. Germline CDR1 reads KGHSH; CDR2 reads LQKENI. The CDR3 is made up of 13 amino acids. V dropped 4 bases and J dropped 5 bases, with 10 bases sitting between them. CDR3 amino acids: CASSLIGEDTQYF. The CDR3 nucleotides are TGTGCCAGCTCACTCATCGGAGAAGATACGCAGTATTTT.

V and J are TRBV6-5 and TRBJ1-1; TRBD1 aligns across 8 bases. V was pared by 5 bases and J by 3 bases, with 8 bases of the junction left unmatched. Germline CDR1 and CDR2: MNHEY and SVGAGI. The CDR3 spans 15 residues. CDR3 sequence reads: CASSPYRGGDTEAFF. CDR3 bases: TGTGCCAGCAGTCCCTACAGGGGGGGGGACACTGAAGCTTTCTTT.

The chain joins TRBV6-6 to TRBJ2-4; the match to TRBD2 covers 8 bases. Germline lookup yields CDR1 MNHNY and CDR2 SVGAGI (reference sequence). This CDR3 has 16 amino acids. V shed 0 bases, J shed 5 bases, and the junction held 6 bases outside the gene matches. This chain's CDR3 is CASSYSRAGDENIQYF. CDR3 in DNA: TGTGCCAGCAGTTACTCGAGAGCGGGAGATGAAAACATTCAGTACTTC.